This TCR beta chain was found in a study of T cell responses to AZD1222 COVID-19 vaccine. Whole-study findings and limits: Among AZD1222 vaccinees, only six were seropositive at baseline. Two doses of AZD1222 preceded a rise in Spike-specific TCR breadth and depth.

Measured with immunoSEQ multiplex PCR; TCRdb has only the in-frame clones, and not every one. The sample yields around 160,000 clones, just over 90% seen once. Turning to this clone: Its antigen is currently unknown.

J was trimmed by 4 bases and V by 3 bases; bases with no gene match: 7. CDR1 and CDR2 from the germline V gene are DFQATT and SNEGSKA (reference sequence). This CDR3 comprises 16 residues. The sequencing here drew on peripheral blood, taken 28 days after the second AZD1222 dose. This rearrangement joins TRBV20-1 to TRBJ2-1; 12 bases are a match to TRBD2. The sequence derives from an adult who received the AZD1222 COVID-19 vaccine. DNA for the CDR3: TGCAGTGCTAGTAGGCTAGCGGGGGGGAAGTACAATGAGCAGTTCTTC. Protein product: CSASRLAGGKYNEQFF.